A single sample gave rise to the 31 T cell receptor beta chains below, sequenced in a study of T cells in Graves' hyperthyroidism and ophthalmopathy. RNA transcripts were the template for amplifying TCR beta CDR3 regions. The HTBI set primed first-round TCR CDR3 RT-PCR. TCRdb re-called the multiplex PCR reads with MiXCR, one entry per CDR3 protein. This sample yields 500,000 to 800,000 distinct CDR3 sequences, of which about 15% are seen a single time; under 15% belongs to the top ten. The sample taken for sequencing was blood. The receptors here all came from a woman between 50 and 59 years old with Graves' ophthalmopathy.

This clonotype was seen at least ten times. The chain employs TRBV27 and TRBJ2-7, with 13 bases identical to TRBD2. Germline-derived CDR1 and CDR2 are MNHEY and SMNVEV (reference sequence). The CDR3 is 18 amino acids. The J segment lost 2 bases and the V segment lost 7 bases, leaving 14 bases of the junction unmatched. The CDR3 nucleotides read TGTGCCAGCACCCGACTAGCGGGGGGCTTTGGTATAGCCTACGAGCAGTACTTC. The encoded protein is CASTRLAGGFGIAYEQYF.

With regard to this clonotype: Relative to the germline gene, one junction end is altered; a read error may explain this. The rearrangement uses TRBV27 and TRBJ1-6; tentative D call: TRBD1 (5 bases). Germline loops: CDR1 MNHEY, CDR2 SMNVEV (reference sequence). The CDR3 consists of 19 residues. This CDR3 is CASSGVRQGPSSYSSPLHF. The DNA of the CDR3 is TGTGCCAGCAGTGGAGTGCGTCAGGGACCGAGCTCCTATAGTTCACCCCTCCACTTT.

The chain employs TRBV7-8 and TRBJ2-1; either TRBD1 or TRBD2 may supply D (5 bases each). This CDR3 region has 13 residues. CDR1 and CDR2 (germline): SGHVS, FQNEAQ. V lost 8 bases, J lost 8 bases, and 16 bases lay in between. The CDR3 DNA reads TGTGCCAGCGAGGGGAGTATTTCTTATGAGCAGTTCTTC. It translates to CASEGSISYEQFF.

In its sample, this clonotype was seen many times. V gene TRBV18 combines with J gene TRBJ1-5; D remains unclear. V lost 4 bases, J lost 1 base, and 8 bases lay in between. The CDR3 spans 14 residues. Germline CDR1 and CDR2: KGHSH and LQKENI. CDR3 sequence (DNA): TGTGCCAGCTCACACGATACGAGCAATCAGCCCCAGCATTTT. This gives the protein CASSHDTSNQPQHF. The complete variable domain, with remaining parts taken from reference TRBV18 and TRBJ1-5, reads NAGVMQNPRHLVRRRGQEARLRCSPMKGHSHVYWYRQLPEEGLKFMVYLQKENIIDESGMPKERFSAEFPKEGPSILRIQQVVRGDSAAYFCASSHDTSNQPQHFGDGTRLSIL.

The chain couples TRBV16 to TRBJ1-1; tentative D call: TRBD1 (6 bases). The CDR3 sequence is 16 residues long. V gave up 0 bases and J gave up 6 bases, with 17 bases separating them. The germline CDR1 and CDR2 sequences are KGHSY and FQNENV. Here the CDR3 DNA reads TGTGCCAGCAGCCAATCGCCCAGGGGCCATGGTGCTGAAGCTTTCTTT. Translation gives CASSQSPRGHGAEAFF. The entire variable domain, with the rest obtained from reference TRBV16 and TRBJ1-1, is as follows: GEEVAQTPKHLVRGEGQKAKLYCAPIKGHSYVFWYQQVLKNEFKFLISFQNENVFDETGMPKERFSAKCLPNSPCSLEIQATKLEDSAVYFCASSQSPRGHGAEAFFGQGTRLTVV.

This clonotype was seen many times. The chain links TRBV3-1 to TRBJ2-5, with TRBD2 matching 14 bases. The germline V gene has CDR1 LGHDT and CDR2 YNNKEL (reference sequence). CDR3 length: 16 amino acids. V lost 3 bases, J lost 4 bases, and 4 bases stayed unmatched. The CDR3 protein is CASSQTSGRAGETQYF. The CDR3 DNA reads as TGTGCCAGCAGCCAGACTAGCGGGAGGGCTGGAGAGACCCAGTACTTC.

This clonotype showed up just a few times. The genes are TRBV20-1 and TRBJ2-7; D possibly corresponds to TRBD1 (5 bases). The CDR3 contains 16 residues. Trimming took 0 bases from V and 0 from J, leaving 15 bases between them. Germline CDR1 and CDR2: DFQATT and SNEGSKA (reference sequence). CDR3 sequence: CSARDDSPDYSYEQYF. The CDR3, as DNA: TGCAGTGCTAGAGACGACAGTCCCGATTACTCCTACGAGCAGTACTTC.

At least ten counts were recorded for this clonotype. The CDR3 bases are TGTGCCAGCAGCCGCAATCCGACCCCCCCGGACACTGAAGCTTTCTTT. This encodes CASSRNPTPPDTEAFF. The chain has TRBV3-1 and TRBJ1-1, with D hard to call. Germline assignment: CDR1 LGHDT and CDR2 YNNKEL (reference sequence). Trimming left V 4 bases short and J 3 bases short, with 18 bases between. This CDR3 has 16 residues.

The sample holds many counts of this clonotype. The CDR3 region has the DNA TGTGCCAGCAGTCTCCCCAGGGGGGGGTACACTGAAGCTTTCTTT. Translating it yields CASSLPRGGYTEAFF. The chain carries TRBV28 and TRBJ1-1, with 7 bases that match TRBD1. Trimming removed 5 bases from V and 3 bases from J; junction bases left unmatched: 9. The CDR3 runs 15 residues. Germline V gene data show CDR1 as MDHEN and CDR2 as SYDVKM. The entire variable domain, with the rest obtained from reference TRBV28 and TRBJ1-1, is as follows: DVKVTQSSRYLVKRTGEKVFLECVQDMDHENMFWYRQDPGLGLRLIYFSYDVKMKEKGDIPEGYSVSREKKERFSLILESASTNQTSMYLCASSLPRGGYTEAFFGQGTRLTVV.

This clonotype was seen ten or more times. The CDR3 coding sequence is TGTGCCAGCAGCTCCGGGACAGGGGGCCTGGGTGGCTACACCTTC. Protein: CASSSGTGGLGGYTF. The chain links TRBV11-2 to TRBJ1-2; 12 bases agree with TRBD1. The CDR3 is made up of 15 amino acids. The junction had 7 bases not matched to a gene; V was cut back by 4 bases and J by 7 bases. Germline V gene sequence: CDR1 SGHAT, CDR2 FQNNGV.

There are a few counts of this clonotype. The chain combines TRBV7-9 with TRBJ2-1; perhaps TRBD1 as D (5 bases). Trimming took off 1 base at V and 0 bases at J, with 10 bases between the two ends. Germline lookup yields CDR1 SEHNR and CDR2 FQNEAQ (reference sequence). The CDR3 contains 16 residues. The CDR3 spells CASSLGQMSSYNEQFF. In DNA form, the CDR3 reads TGTGCCAGCAGCTTAGGACAGATGAGCTCCTACAATGAGCAGTTCTTC.

The table lists this clonotype with many counts. V gene TRBV5-1 combines with J gene TRBJ1-1; D unclear. Germline values: CDR1 SGHRS, CDR2 YFSETQ. The CDR3 has 15 amino acids. V lost 0 bases and J 5 bases, leaving 14 bases between the germline ends. The CDR3 sequence: CASSLEVSMGTEAFF. CDR3 nucleotide sequence: TGCGCCAGCAGCTTGGAGGTCTCTATGGGGACTGAAGCTTTCTTT.

This chain connects TRBV4-2 to TRBJ2-7; possible D gene TRBD2, 6 bases. The CDR3 totals 14 residues. Germline values: CDR1 LGHNA, CDR2 YNFKEQ. V shed 1 base and J shed 3 bases, with 10 bases lying between them. The CDR3, as DNA: TGTGCCAGCAGCCAAGGACTAGGGCTCTACGAGCAGTACTTC. This gives the protein CASSQGLGLYEQYF.

This clonotype showed up many times. The chain links TRBV2 to TRBJ2-3; the D gene is possibly TRBD2 (5 bases). This CDR3 has 13 amino acids. The germline V and J ends were trimmed by 7 bases and 0 bases, with 8 bases remaining between them. Germline V gene data show CDR1 as SNHLY and CDR2 as FYNNEI. The CDR3 protein is CASTSGSTDTQYF. The CDR3 nucleotides read TGTGCCAGCACAAGCGGAAGCACAGATACGCAGTATTTT. The whole variable domain, filled in from reference TRBV2 and TRBJ2-3, reads EPEVTQTPSHQVTQMGQEVILRCVPISNHLYFYWYRQILGQKVEFLVSFYNNEISEKSEIFDDQFSVERPDGSNFTLKIRSTKLEDSAMYFCASTSGSTDTQYFGPGTRLTVL.

There are a few counts of this clonotype. This rearrangement joins TRBV3-1 to TRBJ2-3, with TRBD2 matching 11 bases. CDR3 length: 17 residues. J lost 6 bases, V lost 3 bases, and 11 bases had no gene match. The germline gives CDR1 LGHDT, CDR2 YNNKEL (reference sequence). In DNA form, the CDR3 reads TGTGCCAGCAGCCATTTACTAGCGGGAGCCCCCGCGGATACGCAGTATTTT. This codes for CASSHLLAGAPADTQYF.

The table lists this clonotype with a few counts. J is TRBJ1-2 and V is TRBV4-1; weak D call: TRBD1 (6 bases). Germline-derived CDR1 and CDR2 are MGHRA and YSYEKL. V lost 0 bases and J 4 bases, leaving 18 bases between the germline ends. This CDR3 is 17 amino acids long. CDR3 bases: TGCGCCAGCAGCCAAGATCCTCGGGGGGCGGTGAGCTATGGCTACACCTTC. Its translation: CASSQDPRGAVSYGYTF.

CDR3 sequence (DNA): TGCGCCAGCAGCCTAAAACTCGTCCGCATGAACAGCGGTAACTATGGCTACACCTTC. This sequence encodes CASSLKLVRMNSGNYGYTF. This chain links TRBV4-1 with TRBJ1-2, with D unclear. Germline CDR1 reads MGHRA; CDR2 reads YSYEKL. V lost 4 bases and J 1 base, leaving 25 bases between the germline ends. CDR3 length: 19 residues.

This clonotype was seen many times. The chain couples TRBV12-5 to TRBJ2-7, with D possibly called TRBD1 or TRBD2 (6 bases each). This CDR3 has 14 amino acids. Trimming removed 5 bases from V and 6 bases from J, with 17 bases in between. Germline V CDR1 and CDR2: LGHNT, FRNRAP. The CDR3 spells CASGEGGDSSEQYF. The CDR3 coding sequence is TGTGCTAGTGGTGAGGGGGGCGATTCCAGCGAGCAGTACTTC.

This clonotype has a count of ten or more. The V call is TRBV28, the J call TRBJ1-5; 7 positions match TRBD1. Losses at the gene ends were 5 bases for V and 1 base for J; bases not matched to a gene: 8. This CDR3 is built from 16 residues. Germline V gene lookup returns CDR1 MDHEN and CDR2 SYDVKM. Written as DNA, the CDR3 is TGTGCCAGCAGTACTCGACAGGGAAGGAGCAATCAGCCCCAGCATTTT. Translated: CASSTRQGRSNQPQHF.

The chain carries TRBV7-9 and TRBJ2-5, with TRBD1 identical over 7 bases. The CDR3 covers 16 residues. Germline-derived CDR1 and CDR2 are SEHNR and FQNEAQ (reference sequence). V was clipped by 0 bases and J by 3 bases; unmatched bases: 7. The CDR3 DNA reads as TGTGCCAGCAGCTTAGCGACCCGGACAGGAAAAGAGACCCAGTACTTC. It is translated as CASSLATRTGKETQYF. Filled out from reference TRBV7-9 and TRBJ2-5, the complete variable domain reads DTGVSQNPRHKITKRGQNVTFRCDPISEHNRLYWYRQTLGQGPEFLTYFQNEAQLEKSRLLSDRFSAERPKGSFSTLEIQRTEQGDSAMYLCASSLATRTGKETQYFGPGTRLLVL.

The sample holds many counts of this clonotype. The rearrangement links TRBV3-1 to TRBJ2-7, with 9 bases matching TRBD1. The CDR3 runs to 15 residues. With V trimmed by 8 bases and J by 1 base, 9 bases remained unmatched. From germline, CDR1 is LGHDT and CDR2 YNNKEL (reference sequence). CDR3 nucleotide sequence: TGTGCCAGCGGGTGGAATGACAGGGGGTCCTACGAGCAGTACTTC. Translating gives CASGWNDRGSYEQYF.

This clonotype was counted a few times. This may be a read error: a much more frequent sequence differs by one nucleotide. CDR3 nucleotide sequence: TGTGCCAGCTCACAGGGAGAGGTTACCTACAATGAGCAGTTCTTC. Protein product: CASSQGEVTYNEQFF. The gene calls are TRBV18 and TRBJ2-1; the D gene is possibly TRBD2 (5 bases). CDR1 KGHSH and CDR2 LQKENI come from the germline V gene. V was trimmed by 4 bases and J by 2 bases, leaving 12 bases between them. This CDR3 has 15 amino acids.

This clonotype was seen at least ten times. The chain carries TRBV20-1 and TRBJ2-1; 10 bases agree with TRBD2. This CDR3 has 14 amino acids. The V and J ends lost 6 bases and 4 bases, in that order; junction bases with no gene match: 6. Germline V lookup: CDR1 DFQATT, CDR2 SNEGSKA (reference sequence). CDR3 region: CSAILAGRYNEQFF. The CDR3 coding sequence is TGCAGTGCCATACTAGCGGGAAGATACAATGAGCAGTTCTTC.

The chain carries TRBV9 and TRBJ2-3; no clear D. The V gene's germline CDR1 is SGDLS and CDR2 YYNGEE. The V end was cut by 0 bases, the J end by 2 bases, with 7 bases between. This CDR3 comprises 14 residues. The DNA of the CDR3 is TGTGCCAGCAGCGTAGATTTTCACACAGATACGCAGTATTTT. This sequence encodes CASSVDFHTDTQYF.

The chain employs TRBV29-1 and TRBJ2-7; a weak D match, TRBD1 (5 bases). V dropped 4 bases and J dropped 3 bases, with 13 bases sitting between them. The V gene's germline CDR1 is SQVTM and CDR2 ANQGSEA. This CDR3 contains 13 residues. CDR3 in amino acids: CSVVRDRNYEQYF. The CDR3 DNA sequence: TGCAGCGTTGTAAGAGACAGAAACTACGAGCAGTACTTC.

This clonotype was observed at least ten times. The chain couples TRBV27 to TRBJ2-1; 10 nucleotides align to TRBD2. The length of the CDR3 is 15 residues. With V trimmed by 4 bases and J by 9 bases, 9 bases remained unmatched. Germline CDR1 reads MNHEY; CDR2 reads SMNVEV (reference sequence). CDR3: CASSSPSGSITEQFF. The DNA of the CDR3 is TGTGCCAGCAGTTCTCCTAGCGGGAGCATCACTGAGCAGTTCTTC.

This clonotype was seen ten or more times. J is TRBJ1-5 and V is TRBV20-1; TRBD1 agrees at 10 bases. V dropped 5 bases and J dropped 2; count of bases not matched to a gene: 3. The germline gives CDR1 DFQATT, CDR2 SNEGSKA (reference sequence). The length of the CDR3 is 14 residues. CDR3 nucleotides: TGCAGTGCTGGACAGGGGGTCGGCAATCAGCCCCAGCATTTT. Translated, it gives CSAGQGVGNQPQHF.

A few counts support this clonotype. V gene TRBV20-1 combines with J gene TRBJ2-2, with D possibly TRBD1 on 5 matching bases. Trimming took off 6 bases at V and 4 bases at J, with 12 bases between the two ends. The CDR3 is made up of 13 amino acids. Germline loops: CDR1 DFQATT, CDR2 SNEGSKA (reference sequence). In DNA, the CDR3 is TGCAGTGCCATCGACAGATCCACCGGGGAGCTGTTTTTT. Translation: CSAIDRSTGELFF.

This clonotype was counted ten times or more. The V gene is TRBV3-1, the J gene TRBJ2-1; 10 bases match TRBD1. The J segment lost 2 bases and the V segment lost 6 bases, leaving 7 bases of the junction unmatched. The CDR3 length is 16 residues. Germline V gene lookup returns CDR1 LGHDT and CDR2 YNNKEL (reference sequence). CDR3 bases: TGTGCCAGCAGTTCTTCCGGGACAGGGGCCTACAATGAGCAGTTCTTC. Translation gives CASSSSGTGAYNEQFF.

This clonotype was observed many times. The chain recombines TRBV28 with TRBJ2-3; D unresolved. The V and J ends lost 1 base and 3 bases respectively, with 5 bases between them. Looked up from germline, CDR1 is MDHEN and CDR2 is SYDVKM. The CDR3 sequence is 13 residues long. The CDR3 sequence: CASSLSPTDTQYF. The CDR3 DNA sequence: TGTGCCAGCAGTTTATCACCGACAGATACGCAGTATTTT.

This chain connects TRBV5-1 to TRBJ1-4, with D unresolved. The V gene lost 0 bases and the J gene lost 7 bases, with 10 bases spanning the gap. CDR3 length: 14 residues. Germline V gene data show CDR1 as SGHRS and CDR2 as YFSETQ. DNA of the CDR3: TGCGCCAGCAGCTTGGTCGGGGATGGTGAAAAACTGTTTTTT. This codes for CASSLVGDGEKLFF.